The 15 T cell receptor beta chains below were found in one sample sequenced in a study of cytomegalovirus exposure and HLA in healthy donors. PCR primers comprised 60 Vbeta and 13 Jbeta primers. Clones were sequenced by immunoSEQ multiplex PCR, and TCRdb holds only the in-frame ones, with some missing. The table records 100,000 to 150,000 clones, around 77% of them present only once. The sequencing input was PBMCs. The source of these receptors is a male donor in good health and CMV-seropositive.

This clone was seen only a few times. The chain combines TRBV6-6 with TRBJ1-2; tentative D call: TRBD1 (6 bases). V was trimmed by 7 bases and J by 2 bases, leaving 11 bases between them. CDR1 is MNHNY, CDR2 SVGAGI, per germline (reference sequence). The CDR3 runs to 13 residues. CDR3 nucleotide sequence: TGTGCCAGCACTAGGGGGAGAAACTATGGCTACACCTTC. Protein sequence: CASTRGRNYGYTF.

The chain couples TRBV14 to TRBJ2-2, with 7 bases that match TRBD2. The trim removed 3 bases at V and 6 bases at J, leaving 4 bases unmatched. Looked up from germline, CDR1 is SGHDN and CDR2 is FVKESK. This CDR3 region has 14 residues. CDR3 bases: TGTGCCAGCAGCCATGCTAGCGGCGCCGGGGAGCTGTTTTTT. This sequence encodes CASSHASGAGELFF.

This clone was observed a handful of times. The rearrangement links TRBV29-1 to TRBJ1-1, with D tentatively TRBD1 (5 bases). V dropped 2 bases and J dropped 0 bases, with 13 bases sitting between them. Germline assignment: CDR1 SQVTM and CDR2 ANQGSEA. The CDR3 totals 15 residues. CDR3 sequence: CSVEPGWGMNTEAFF. The CDR3 nucleotides read TGCAGCGTTGAACCAGGGTGGGGCATGAACACTGAAGCTTTCTTT. Based on the CDR3 plus reference TRBV29-1 and TRBJ1-1, the full variable domain is SAVISQKPSRDICQRGTSLTIQCQVDSQVTMMFWYRQQPGQSLTLIATANQGSEATYESGFVIDKFPISRPNLTFSTLTVSNMSPEDSSIYLCSVEPGWGMNTEAFFGQGTRLTVV.

The gene calls are TRBV19 and TRBJ1-1; 7 bases are a match to TRBD1. The CDR3 sequence is 16 residues long. The germline V gene has CDR1 LNHDA and CDR2 SQIVND (reference sequence). The V and J ends lost 1 base and 4 bases, in that order; junction bases with no gene match: 9. The CDR3 DNA is TGTGCCAGTAGTATAGTGACAGGGCAGATCAGCACTGAAGCTTTCTTT. Encoded protein: CASSIVTGQISTEAFF.

This clone was detected a few times. The chain carries TRBV5-5 and TRBJ1-1; D gene uncertain. The CDR3 spans 15 residues. With 0 bases removed from V and 11 bases from J, the gap between germline ends came to 20 bases. Germline assignment: CDR1 SGHKS and CDR2 YYEKEE (reference sequence). For the CDR3, the DNA is TGTGCCAGCAGCTTGGGCCTGGCAGCGGTCCGTTCGGCTTTCTTT. This sequence encodes CASSLGLAAVRSAFF.

The chain is built from TRBV19 and TRBJ1-6; 9 nucleotides match TRBD1. V was pared by 8 bases and J by 5 bases, with 4 bases of the junction left unmatched. The CDR3 contains 14 residues. In germline, CDR1 is LNHDA, CDR2 SQIVND (reference sequence). CDR3 bases: TGTGCCAGTGCCGGGACAGGGAATAATTCACCCCTCCACTTT. As protein: CASAGTGNNSPLHF.

About this clone: One end of the junction does not line up with germline, which may come from a read error. The chain couples TRBV6-1 to TRBJ1-2, with TRBD1 as a possible D gene (5 bases). In germline, CDR1 is MNHNS, CDR2 SASEGT. This CDR3 has 10 amino acids. CDR3 residues: CASSDPQTAF. The CDR3 bases are TGTGCCAGCAGTGACCCTCAGACAGCCTTC.

This clone was seen only a few times. The rearrangement joins TRBV30 to TRBJ1-1; a weak D match, TRBD1 (5 bases). There are 14 residues in the CDR3. Germline lookup yields CDR1 GTSNPN and CDR2 SVGIG (reference sequence). V lost 4 bases and J 4 bases, leaving 16 bases between the germline ends. CDR3 region: CAWTLSPGLTEAFF. DNA for the CDR3: TGTGCCTGGACCCTTTCGCCGGGACTCACTGAAGCTTTCTTT.

The chain employs TRBV19 and TRBJ1-1; 8 nucleotides line up with TRBD1. Per germline, CDR1 LNHDA and CDR2 SQIVND (reference sequence). The CDR3 runs 17 residues. With 1 base clipped from V and 2 bases from J, the junction kept 9 bases outside the gene matches. CDR3 loop: CASSIGKGQEVNTEAFF. Written as DNA, the CDR3 is TGTGCCAGTAGTATAGGTAAGGGACAGGAGGTCAACACTGAAGCTTTCTTT.

The J gene is TRBJ2-5, the V gene TRBV27, with D unresolved. The V end lost 3 bases, the J end lost 0 bases, and 11 bases lay between the germline ends. The CDR3 spans 15 residues. Germline CDR1 reads MNHEY; CDR2 reads SMNVEV (reference sequence). The CDR3 sequence: CASSFLMEYQETQYF. Written as DNA, the CDR3 is TGTGCCAGCAGTTTTTTAATGGAGTACCAAGAGACCCAGTACTTC.

V gene TRBV5-1 combines with J gene TRBJ2-3; TRBD2 is a possible D gene (6 bases). CDR3 length: 16 amino acids. CDR1 is SGHRS and CDR2 is YFSETQ in the germline V gene. V lost 2 bases to trimming and J lost 1 base, with 14 bases between them. CDR3 loop: CASSLYPSAGTDTQYF. The CDR3 coding sequence is TGCGCCAGCAGCTTATACCCTAGCGCTGGCACAGATACGCAGTATTTT.

This chain uses TRBV5-4 with TRBJ1-1, with TRBD1 matching 7 bases. Looked up from germline, CDR1 is SGHNT and CDR2 is YYREEE (reference sequence). The V segment lost 4 bases and the J segment 2 bases; nucleotides outside the gene matches: 11. This CDR3 has 16 residues. The CDR3 nucleotides are TGTGCCAGCAGCCCTGATGGGGCAGGGGGAAACACTGAAGCTTTCTTT. It is translated as CASSPDGAGGNTEAFF.

There are a few counts of this clone. The chain couples TRBV7-2 to TRBJ2-3; D is undetermined. This CDR3 has 13 amino acids. V shed 4 bases and J shed 2 bases, with 7 bases lying between them. Per the germline V gene, CDR1 is SGHTA and CDR2 is FQGNSA. The CDR3 protein is CASSSRLTDTQYF. The CDR3 bases are TGTGCCAGCAGCTCCAGGCTCACAGATACGCAGTATTTT.

The CDR3 DNA is TGTGCCAGCACCCACCGCGGTGCAACCTCCTATAATTCACCCCTCCACTTT. This codes for CASTHRGATSYNSPLHF. The chain couples TRBV7-9 to TRBJ1-6; unclear D gene. Per germline, CDR1 SEHNR and CDR2 FQNEAQ (reference sequence). V gave up 7 bases and J gave up 0 bases, with 16 bases separating them. The CDR3 has 17 residues.

V usage is TRBV2 and J usage is TRBJ2-1; the D gene is possibly TRBD1 (5 bases). CDR3 size: 12 residues. V lost 5 bases, J lost 5 bases, and 7 bases lay in between. CDR1 is SNHLY and CDR2 is FYNNEI in the germline V gene. CDR3 loop: CASSQGNNEQFF. The DNA for the CDR3 is TGTGCCAGCAGTCAGGGAAACAATGAGCAGTTCTTC.